This T cell receptor beta chain emerged from a study of blood T cells in healthy people across ages. Findings and limits, study-wide: CMV infection status of these donors was not known.

A word on this clonotype: Its antigen is as yet unknown.

Sample donors were healthy Caucasian individuals that came from Russia, aged roughly 6 to 100. V dropped 5 bases and J dropped 1 base, with 11 bases sitting between them. CDR1 and CDR2 (germline): SGHVS, FQNEAQ. The CDR3 extends over 14 amino acids. For the second PCR, which ran for roughly 6 to 12 cycles, a sample-barcoded 5' primer and a J-beta primer mix were used. All samples yielded 2.5 million or more CDR3-containing paired-end reads. One entry per CDR3 protein, called by TCRdb with MiXCR from the 5' RACE reads. Among around 700,000 distinct CDR3 sequences, 20% to 25% were seen once, and the ten largest hold 9.4%. The same data also contributed to another study, on T cells of mothers and their children. That study reports: Related mother-child pairs shared marginally more repertoire than unrelated pairs, though not significantly.

J is TRBJ2-5 and V is TRBV7-8; D may be TRBD2 (6 bases). Sequences were obtained from blood. The TCR sequence derives from a boy between 10 and 17 years old in good health. Here the CDR3 reads CASSLTSFQETQYF. The CDR3 bases are TGTGCCAGCAGCCTAACTAGCTTCCAAGAGACCCAGTACTTC. The complete variable domain, with remaining parts taken from reference TRBV7-8 and TRBJ2-5, reads GAGVSQSPRYKVAKRGQDVALRCDPISGHVSLFWYQQALGQGPEFLTYFQNEAQLDKSGLPSDRFFAERPEGSVSTLKIQRTQQEDSAVYLCASSLTSFQETQYFGPGTRLLVL.